The 18 T cell receptor beta chains reported below all come from one sample, sequenced in a study of cytomegalovirus exposure and HLA in healthy donors. It was with 60 Vbeta and 13 Jbeta primers that the PCR ran. The assay was immunoSEQ multiplex PCR, and TCRdb's table has in-frame clones only and misses some. The data show about 170,000 clones, with almost 80% seen just once and roughly 5.8% held by the top ten. The sample taken for sequencing was PBMCs. The receptors shown here come from a middle-aged man in good health and CMV-seropositive.

The CDR3 sequence is CASSGGLAASTDTQYF. CDR3 nucleotides: TGTGCCAGCAGCGGGGGACTAGCGGCTAGCACAGATACGCAGTATTTT. This chain connects TRBV9 to TRBJ2-3; TRBD2 agrees at 11 bases. CDR1 SGDLS and CDR2 YYNGEE come from the germline V gene. The CDR3 covers 16 residues. Trimming at V came to 3 bases and at J to 0 bases, leaving 3 bases not matched to a gene.

This chain uses TRBV6-1 with TRBJ2-7; TRBD2 matches at 11 bases. Per germline, CDR1 MNHNS and CDR2 SASEGT. Trimming took 2 bases from V and 2 from J; bases not matched to a gene: 2. The CDR3 covers 15 residues. The CDR3 sequence is CASSEQLAGAYEQYF. CDR3 DNA: TGTGCCAGCAGTGAACAACTAGCGGGAGCCTACGAGCAGTACTTC.

The chain carries TRBV10-3 and TRBJ1-6; D gene unclear. Germline CDR1 reads ENHRY; CDR2 reads SYGVKD. CDR3 length: 14 residues. The germline V and J ends were trimmed by 4 bases and 14 bases, with 18 bases remaining between them. This CDR3 is CAISGSGSHPTLHF. The CDR3 region has the DNA TGTGCCATCAGTGGATCCGGGTCTCACCCGACCCTCCACTTT.

This clone is a singleton in its sample. The CDR3 sequence is CASSPPSGRRNEQFF. CDR3 DNA: TGTGCCAGCTCACCACCGAGCGGGAGGCGCAATGAGCAGTTCTTC. This chain joins TRBV18 and TRBJ2-1; 9 nucleotides line up with TRBD2. Germline V gene sequence: CDR1 KGHSH, CDR2 LQKENI. V was clipped by 0 bases and J by 6 bases; unmatched bases: 3. The CDR3 totals 15 residues.

This sequence joins TRBV7-9 and TRBJ2-7; TRBD1 is a possible D gene (5 bases). Trimming removed 4 bases at V and 3 bases at J, with 13 bases between. Germline CDR1 SEHNR, CDR2 FQNEAQ (reference sequence). The length of the CDR3 is 14 residues. The DNA for the CDR3 is TGTGCCAGCAGCTGGGGCAGGGATGGCTACGAGCAGTACTTC. This translates into CASSWGRDGYEQYF. Full variable domain (outside the CDR3, taken from reference TRBV7-9 and TRBJ2-7): DTGVSQNPRHKITKRGQNVTFRCDPISEHNRLYWYRQTLGQGPEFLTYFQNEAQLEKSRLLSDRFSAERPKGSFSTLEIQRTEQGDSAMYLCASSWGRDGYEQYFGPGTRLTVT.

The chain links TRBV27 to TRBJ2-3, with D hard to call. V lost 6 bases, J lost 8 bases, and 15 bases lay in between. The CDR3 contains 13 residues. CDR1 is MNHEY, CDR2 SMNVEV, per germline (reference sequence). The CDR3 DNA reads TGTGCCAGCAGGCCAACGAGGCTGGGTACGCAGTATTTT. Its protein product is CASRPTRLGTQYF.

The rearrangement uses TRBV7-2 and TRBJ1-2; 7 bases match TRBD1. V dropped 1 base and J dropped 6; count of bases not matched to a gene: 8. CDR3 length equals 15 residues. The germline V gene has CDR1 SGHTA and CDR2 FQGNSA. The DNA for the CDR3 is TGTGCCAGCAGCTTAGATAACAGGGGAAGGAATGGCTACACCTTC. It encodes CASSLDNRGRNGYTF.

The V and J genes are TRBV28 and TRBJ1-1; D is unresolved. The ends were cut back, 4 bases at V and 0 bases at J, with 9 bases in the middle. Germline V CDR1 and CDR2: MDHEN, SYDVKM. The CDR3 covers 14 residues. The CDR3 loop is CASSSTVLNTEAFF. The DNA for the CDR3 is TGTGCCAGCAGTTCAACAGTTCTGAACACTGAAGCTTTCTTT.

Regarding this clone: The germline gene is not matched at one end of the junction; a read error may be the cause. The chain links TRBV29-1 to TRBJ2-5, with 9 positions matching TRBD2. This CDR3 region has 15 residues. Per the germline V gene, CDR1 is SQVTM and CDR2 is ANQGSEA. DNA for the CDR3: TGCAGCGTCTCGGGAGCGGGAGGTGCCCAAGGGACCCAGTACTTC. The encoded protein is CSVSGAGGAQGTQYF.

The rearrangement joins TRBV7-9 to TRBJ2-7, with a weak D call TRBD1 (9 bases). Germline assignment: CDR1 SEHNR and CDR2 FQNEAQ (reference sequence). V was trimmed by 3 bases and J by 3 bases, leaving 18 bases between them. The CDR3 consists of 16 residues. The CDR3, as DNA: TGTGCCAGCAGCTTTCCGCGGGGGGACAGGGACTACGAGCAGTACTTC. Its translation is CASSFPRGDRDYEQYF. Based on the CDR3 plus reference TRBV7-9 and TRBJ2-7, the full variable domain is DTGVSQNPRHKITKRGQNVTFRCDPISEHNRLYWYRQTLGQGPEFLTYFQNEAQLEKSRLLSDRFSAERPKGSFSTLEIQRTEQGDSAMYLCASSFPRGDRDYEQYFGPGTRLTVT.

The rearrangement links TRBV5-1 to TRBJ1-3; TRBD1 matches 9 bases. The CDR3 has 16 residues. Germline V gene lookup returns CDR1 SGHRS and CDR2 YFSETQ. J lost 4 bases, V lost 0 bases, and 5 bases had no gene match. In DNA form, the CDR3 reads TGCGCCAGCAGCTTGGTTGGGACAGGGTACGGAAACACCATATATTTT. Translation gives CASSLVGTGYGNTIYF. Together with reference TRBV5-1 and TRBJ1-3, the CDR3 gives the full variable domain: KAGVTQTPRYLIKTRGQQVTLSCSPISGHRSVSWYQQTPGQGLQFLFEYFSETQRNKGNFPGRFSGRQFSNSRSEMNVSTLELGDSALYLCASSLVGTGYGNTIYFGEGSWLTVV.

This clone has just a few counts. The chain uses TRBV9 and TRBJ2-1; 10 nucleotides match TRBD2. J was trimmed by 4 bases and V by 3 bases; bases with no gene match: 10. CDR1 SGDLS and CDR2 YYNGEE come from the germline V gene. The CDR3 sequence is 17 residues long. The CDR3 DNA sequence: TGTGCCAGCAGCGCTGGACTAGCGGTGTTTCCTTACAATGAGCAGTTCTTC. As protein: CASSAGLAVFPYNEQFF.

The chain is built from TRBV18 and TRBJ2-3, with D tentatively TRBD1 (6 bases). Germline V gene data show CDR1 as KGHSH and CDR2 as LQKENI. This CDR3 region has 14 residues. The ends were cut back, 3 bases at V and 4 bases at J, with 11 bases in the middle. The CDR3 nucleotides read TGTGCCAGCTCACCTGGCAGGGGTGCAGATACGCAGTATTTT. Translated, it gives CASSPGRGADTQYF.

The chain uses TRBV5-1 and TRBJ1-5, with 7 bases fitting TRBD1. This CDR3 has 15 amino acids. V gave up 4 bases and J gave up 5 bases; unmatched junction bases: 9. Germline V gene sequence: CDR1 SGHRS, CDR2 YFSETQ. In nucleotides, the CDR3 is TGCGCCAGCAGCGAAACGACAGGGATCTATCAGCCCCAGCATTTT. It encodes CASSETTGIYQPQHF.

A few counts support this clone. The genes are TRBV7-9 and TRBJ2-2, with D possibly being TRBD1 (5 bases). V shed 5 bases and J shed 7 bases, with 14 bases lying between them. CDR1 and CDR2 (germline): SEHNR, FQNEAQ (reference sequence). The CDR3 sequence is 14 residues long. CDR3 in amino acids: CASSLQVDSGELFF. Here the CDR3 DNA reads TGTGCCAGCAGCCTACAGGTAGACAGCGGGGAGCTGTTTTTT.

The chain links TRBV7-3 to TRBJ2-7, with D maybe TRBD1 (6 bases). V dropped 5 bases and J dropped 0 bases, with 8 bases sitting between them. Per germline, CDR1 SGHTA and CDR2 FQGTGA. This CDR3 comprises 13 residues. The CDR3: CASSKGHSYEQYF. CDR3 coding DNA: TGTGCCAGCAGCAAGGGACACTCCTACGAGCAGTACTTC.

The rearrangement joins TRBV5-6 to TRBJ1-2, with D hard to call. This CDR3 has 14 residues. CDR1 is SGHDT, CDR2 YYEEEE, per germline. V lost 0 bases, J lost 4 bases, and 10 bases lay in between. The CDR3 region has the DNA TGTGCCAGCAGCTTGGACAGAAATCCCTATGGCTACACCTTC. It yields the protein CASSLDRNPYGYTF.

Turning to this clone: Other nucleotide sequences from this sample produce the same CDR3. V gene TRBV18 combines with J gene TRBJ2-1; D is unclear. Germline V gene data show CDR1 as KGHSH and CDR2 as LQKENI. The ends were cut back, 2 bases at V and 0 bases at J, with 5 bases in the middle. The length of the CDR3 is 14 residues. The chain's CDR3 is CASSPTRSYNEQFF. The DNA for the CDR3 is TGTGCCAGCTCACCAACACGCTCCTACAATGAGCAGTTCTTC. Combining the CDR3 with reference TRBV18 and TRBJ2-1 gives the whole variable domain NAGVMQNPRHLVRRRGQEARLRCSPMKGHSHVYWYRQLPEEGLKFMVYLQKENIIDESGMPKERFSAEFPKEGPSILRIQQVVRGDSAAYFCASSPTRSYNEQFFGPGTRLTVL.